A selection of T cell receptor beta chains follows, all from one sample in a study of cytomegalovirus exposure and HLA in healthy donors. Assay: immunoSEQ multiplex PCR; the TCRdb copy retains only in-frame clones and omits some. In all, the sample yields under 200,000 clones. Sequencing was performed on PBMCs. These receptor sequences come from a man aged 25-40 years in good health and CMV-seronegative. CDR3s include the opening cysteine and the closing phenylalanine or tryptophan. The order of the fields is D gene, J gene, V gene, CDR3 DNA, CDR3 protein. The D gene is left open where the match is weak.

D gene: NA; J gene: TRBJ2-2; V gene: TRBV10-3; CDR3 DNA: TGTGCCATCAGTGACGAGACCGGGGAGCTGTTTTTT; CDR3 protein: CAISDETGELFF
D gene: NA; J gene: TRBJ1-5; V gene: TRBV7-8; CDR3 DNA: TGTGCCAGCAGCTTAGGGTTTGAGCAGCCCCAGCATTTT; CDR3 protein: CASSLGFEQPQHF
D gene: TRBD2; J gene: TRBJ2-3; V gene: TRBV7-9; CDR3 DNA: TGTGCCAGCACCAATACGGGACTAGCGGGACCACGGGGAGATACGCAGTATTTT; CDR3 protein: CASTNTGLAGPRGDTQYF
D gene: TRBD1; J gene: TRBJ2-7; V gene: TRBV5-6; CDR3 DNA: TGTGCCAGCAGCTTGGAGGGACAGGACCCGTACGAGCAGTACTTC; CDR3 protein: CASSLEGQDPYEQYF
D gene: TRBD1; J gene: TRBJ2-7; V gene: TRBV18; CDR3 DNA: TGTGCCAGCTCAACAGACAGGGTGAACTACGAGCAGTACTTC; CDR3 protein: CASSTDRVNYEQYF
D gene: TRBD2; J gene: TRBJ2-1; V gene: TRBV4-2; CDR3 DNA: TGTGCCAGCAGCCAACTCAGGTCACGGGAGGGCCGTTTGGATGAGCAGTTCTTC; CDR3 protein: CASSQLRSREGRLDEQFF
D gene: TRBD2; J gene: TRBJ2-1; V gene: TRBV7-6; CDR3 DNA: TGTGCCAGCAGCTTAGGCGGCAGCGGGAGGGTCTACAATGAGCAGTTCTTC; CDR3 protein: CASSLGGSGRVYNEQFF
D gene: TRBD1; J gene: TRBJ2-7; V gene: TRBV5-1; CDR3 DNA: TGCGCCAGCAGCTGGGGGGACAGGGGGCCCTACGAGCAGTACTTC; CDR3 protein: CASSWGDRGPYEQYF
D gene: TRBD1; J gene: TRBJ1-2; V gene: TRBV6-4; CDR3 DNA: TGTGCCAGCAGTGACGACAGGGTCGGCTACACCTTC; CDR3 protein: CASSDDRVGYTF
D gene: NA; J gene: TRBJ2-1; V gene: TRBV27; CDR3 DNA: TGTGCCAGCAGCCCCGGGAGCCAACTCAATGAGCAGTTCTTC; CDR3 protein: CASSPGSQLNEQFF
D gene: TRBD1; J gene: TRBJ2-7; V gene: TRBV12-5; CDR3 DNA: TGTGCTAGTGGCCGCGCGGACAGGGGACACGAGCAGTACTTC; CDR3 protein: CASGRADRGHEQYF
D gene: TRBD1; J gene: TRBJ1-1; V gene: TRBV4-1; CDR3 DNA: TGCGCCAGCAGTAAAACGTTTACAGGGGAAACTGAAGCTTTCTTT; CDR3 protein: CASSKTFTGETEAFF
D gene: TRBD1; J gene: TRBJ2-7; V gene: TRBV6-6; CDR3 DNA: TGTGCCAGCAGCAATCCCGGGACAGGACACTACGAGCAGTACTTC; CDR3 protein: CASSNPGTGHYEQYF
D gene: NA; J gene: TRBJ1-1; V gene: TRBV28; CDR3 DNA: TGTGCCAGCAGTCCTAGGACAGTGATTGAAGCTTTCTTT; CDR3 protein: CASSPRTVIEAFF
D gene: NA; J gene: TRBJ1-4; V gene: TRBV4-3; CDR3 DNA: TGCGCCAGCAGCCAAGGCGAGGGTAGGGAAAAACTGTTTTTT; CDR3 protein: CASSQGEGREKLFF
D gene: NA; J gene: TRBJ1-2; V gene: TRBV27; CDR3 DNA: TGTGCCAGCAGTGACAGAATCCTTGGCTACACCTTC; CDR3 protein: CASSDRILGYTF
D gene: NA; J gene: TRBJ2-7; V gene: TRBV11-2; CDR3 DNA: TGTGCCAGCAGCTTATCTCAGCGGACTACTTACTCCTACGAGCAGTACTTC; CDR3 protein: CASSLSQRTTYSYEQYF
D gene: TRBD1; J gene: TRBJ2-6; V gene: TRBV28; CDR3 DNA: TGTGCCAGCGCAAATACCGGACAGGGGGCATCTGGGGCCAACGTCCTGACTTTC; CDR3 protein: CASANTGQGASGANVLTF
D gene: NA; J gene: TRBJ2-5; V gene: TRBV7-9; CDR3 DNA: TGTGCCAGCAGCCGCGGAGTCCAAGAGACCCAGTACTTC; CDR3 protein: CASSRGVQETQYF
D gene: TRBD2; J gene: TRBJ2-1; V gene: TRBV5-1; CDR3 DNA: TGCGCCAGCAGCTTGGCCGGGACTAGTAATGAGCAGTTCTTC; CDR3 protein: CASSLAGTSNEQFF
D gene: TRBD2; J gene: TRBJ2-5; V gene: TRBV30; CDR3 DNA: TGTGCCTGGAGTGTAGGGGTAGCGGGAGGTGAGACCCAGTACTTC; CDR3 protein: CAWSVGVAGGETQYF
D gene: NA; J gene: TRBJ1-1; V gene: TRBV19; CDR3 DNA: TGTGCCAGTAGCGAGGGGAGGGGGTTTGAAGCTTTCTTT; CDR3 protein: CASSEGRGFEAFF
D gene: TRBD1; J gene: TRBJ1-1; V gene: TRBV19; CDR3 DNA: TGTGCCAGTAGTCTCCTACAGGGGGTTAAAACTGAAGCTTTCTTT; CDR3 protein: CASSLLQGVKTEAFF
D gene: NA; J gene: TRBJ2-3; V gene: TRBV12-2; CDR3 DNA: TGTGCAAGTCGCCGCCAGGGGGCAATCACAGATACGCAGTATTTT; CDR3 protein: CASRRQGAITDTQYF
D gene: NA; J gene: TRBJ1-2; V gene: TRBV6-1; CDR3 DNA: TGTGCCAGCAGCCGGACAGATAGTAAGGTTTATGGCTACACCTTC; CDR3 protein: CASSRTDSKVYGYTF
D gene: NA; J gene: TRBJ2-3; V gene: TRBV6-5; CDR3 DNA: TGTGCCAGCAGTTTCGATGGCGATACGCAGTATTTT; CDR3 protein: CASSFDGDTQYF
D gene: TRBD1; J gene: TRBJ1-1; V gene: TRBV29-1; CDR3 DNA: TGCAGCGTTGTGGGGGGACAGGGGAACACTGAAGCTTTCTTT; CDR3 protein: CSVVGGQGNTEAFF
D gene: NA; J gene: TRBJ1-4; V gene: TRBV7-9; CDR3 DNA: TGTGCCAGCAGCTTCGATCGACAGGATCCGAGTGAAAAACTGTTTTTT; CDR3 protein: CASSFDRQDPSEKLFF
D gene: NA; J gene: TRBJ2-1; V gene: TRBV14; CDR3 DNA: TGTGCCAGCAGCCAAGCGATAGCGGCCTACAATGAGCAGTTCTTC; CDR3 protein: CASSQAIAAYNEQFF